This TCR beta chain was found in a study of T cell changes during pregnancy in multiple sclerosis. The length of the CDR3 is 16 residues. Germline V gene lookup returns CDR1 LNHDA and CDR2 SQIVND (reference sequence). The V segment lost 3 bases and the J segment 3 bases; nucleotides outside the gene matches: 4. Assay used: immunoSEQ multiplex PCR; TCRdb lists only in-frame clones, some missing. The data show around 40,000 clones, about 92% seen once. The chain employs TRBV19 and TRBJ1-5; 11 bases match TRBD1. The receptor was derived from a female donor with multiple sclerosis, enrolled in a pregnancy study. Material: CD8+ T cells from peripheral blood mononuclear cells, obtained in the third trimester of pregnancy. The CDR3 sequence: CASSIWTGGNNQPQHF. CDR3 nucleotide sequence: TGTGCCAGTAGTATTTGGACAGGGGGCAACAATCAGCCCCAGCATTTT.